Below, 2 T cell receptor beta chains from the same sample are listed, as sequenced in a study of OX40 agonist ivuxolimab in advanced cancers. Generated by immunoSEQ multiplex PCR, the TCRdb table keeps only in-frame clones and is missing some. The sample carries 65,000 to 75,000 clones, approximately 78% recorded once. The material was CD4+ or CD8+ T cells sorted from blood, obtained in a trial of the OX40 agonist ivuxolimab. The source is an adult with an advanced solid tumor such as melanoma, head and neck, liver or kidney cancer.

This rearrangement joins TRBV7-2 to TRBJ2-1; TRBD1 or TRBD2 may be the D gene (5 bases each). The CDR3 runs 14 residues. Germline assignment: CDR1 SGHTA and CDR2 FQGNSA. With 5 bases removed from V and 4 bases from J, the gap between germline ends came to 12 bases. The CDR3 region has the DNA TGTGCCAGCAGCCAGGGACCGACTTACAATGAGCAGTTCTTC. This gives the protein CASSQGPTYNEQFF. The full variable domain, its missing parts supplied by reference TRBV7-2 and TRBJ2-1, is GAGVSQSPSNKVTEKGKDVELRCDPISGHTALYWYRQSLGQGLEFLIYFQGNSAPDKSGLPSDRFSAERTGGSVSTLTIQRTQQEDSAVYLCASSQGPTYNEQFFGPGTRLTVL.

J is TRBJ1-1 and V is TRBV28; TRBD1 matches 8 bases. The germline CDR1 and CDR2 sequences are MDHEN and SYDVKM. The CDR3 length is 14 residues. Trimming cost V 6 bases and J 2 bases; bases outside gene matches: 5. In DNA form, the CDR3 reads TGTGCCAGCAGGTCGGGACAGGCCAACACTGAAGCTTTCTTT. Protein: CASRSGQANTEAFF. Looking up the rest from reference TRBV28 and TRBJ1-1 gives the full variable domain: DVKVTQSSRYLVKRTGEKVFLECVQDMDHENMFWYRQDPGLGLRLIYFSYDVKMKEKGDIPEGYSVSREKKERFSLILESASTNQTSMYLCASRSGQANTEAFFGQGTRLTVV.